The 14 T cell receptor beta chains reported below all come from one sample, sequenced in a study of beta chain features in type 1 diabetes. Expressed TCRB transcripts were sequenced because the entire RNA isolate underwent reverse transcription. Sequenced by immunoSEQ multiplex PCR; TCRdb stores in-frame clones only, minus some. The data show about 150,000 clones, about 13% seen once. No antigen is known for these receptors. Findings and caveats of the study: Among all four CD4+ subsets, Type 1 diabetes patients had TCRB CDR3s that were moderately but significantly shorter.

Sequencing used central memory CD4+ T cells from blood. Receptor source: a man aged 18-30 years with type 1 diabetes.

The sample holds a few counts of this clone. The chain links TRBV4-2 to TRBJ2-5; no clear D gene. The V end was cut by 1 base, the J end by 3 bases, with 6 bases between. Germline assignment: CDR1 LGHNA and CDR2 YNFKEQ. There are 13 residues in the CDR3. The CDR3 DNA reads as TGTGCCAGCAGCCAAGTGGAAGAAGAGACCCAGTACTTC. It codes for CASSQVEEETQYF.

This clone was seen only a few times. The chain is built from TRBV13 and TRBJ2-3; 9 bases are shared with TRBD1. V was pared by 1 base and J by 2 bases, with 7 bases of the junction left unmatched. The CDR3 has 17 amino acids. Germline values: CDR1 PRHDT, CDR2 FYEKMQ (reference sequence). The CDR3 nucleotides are TGTGCCAGCAGCTTAGAGGGGACAGGGTATTACACAGATACGCAGTATTTT. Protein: CASSLEGTGYYTDTQYF. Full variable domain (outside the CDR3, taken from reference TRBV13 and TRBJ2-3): AAGVIQSPRHLIKEKRETATLKCYPIPRHDTVYWYQQGPGQDPQFLISFYEKMQSDKGSIPDRFSAQQFSDYHSELNMSSLELGDSALYFCASSLEGTGYYTDTQYFGPGTRLTVL.

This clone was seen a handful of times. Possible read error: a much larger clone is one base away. The CDR3 loop is CAWRVQRNYGYTF. Written as DNA, the CDR3 is TGTGCCTGGAGGGTACAAAGGAACTATGGCTACACCTTC. V gene TRBV30 combines with J gene TRBJ1-2; no reliable D call. V shed 3 bases and J shed 2 bases, with 10 bases lying between them. CDR1 is GTSNPN and CDR2 is SVGIG in the germline V gene (reference sequence). This CDR3 has 13 amino acids.

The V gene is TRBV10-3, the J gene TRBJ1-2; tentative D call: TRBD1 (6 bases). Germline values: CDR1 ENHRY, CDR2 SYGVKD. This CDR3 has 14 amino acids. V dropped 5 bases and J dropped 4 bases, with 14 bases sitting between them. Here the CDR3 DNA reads TGTGCCATCAGTCCAGAACAGGGCCCCTATGGCTACACCTTC. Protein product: CAISPEQGPYGYTF.

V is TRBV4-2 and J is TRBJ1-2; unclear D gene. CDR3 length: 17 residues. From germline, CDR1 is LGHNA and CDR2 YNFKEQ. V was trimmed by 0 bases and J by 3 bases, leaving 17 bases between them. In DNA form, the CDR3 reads TGTGCCAGCAGCCAAGATCTCGGCCAGTCGCTGGACTATGGCTACACCTTC. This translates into CASSQDLGQSLDYGYTF.

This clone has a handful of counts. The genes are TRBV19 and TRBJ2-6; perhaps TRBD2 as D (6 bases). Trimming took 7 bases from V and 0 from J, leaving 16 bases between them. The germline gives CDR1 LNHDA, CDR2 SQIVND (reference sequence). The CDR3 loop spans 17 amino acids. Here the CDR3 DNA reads TGTGCCAGTACCGCGGGACCGGCTGACTCTGGGGCCAACGTCCTGACTTTC. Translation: CASTAGPADSGANVLTF.

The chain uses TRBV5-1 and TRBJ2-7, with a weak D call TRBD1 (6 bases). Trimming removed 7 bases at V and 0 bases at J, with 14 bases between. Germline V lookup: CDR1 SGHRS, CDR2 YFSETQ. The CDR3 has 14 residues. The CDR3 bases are TGCGCCAGCTCGAGACAGGCTCACTCCTACGAGCAGTACTTC. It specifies CASSRQAHSYEQYF.

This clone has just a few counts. Here the CDR3 reads CASSSLLGQGYGEQYF. The CDR3 DNA is TGCGCCAGCAGCTCCCTTCTTGGACAGGGTTATGGCGAGCAGTACTTC. The rearrangement uses TRBV5-1 and TRBJ2-7, with 8 bases aligning to TRBD1. Germline V gene sequence: CDR1 SGHRS, CDR2 YFSETQ. V shed 3 bases, J shed 6 bases, and the junction held 14 bases outside the gene matches. The length of the CDR3 is 16 residues.

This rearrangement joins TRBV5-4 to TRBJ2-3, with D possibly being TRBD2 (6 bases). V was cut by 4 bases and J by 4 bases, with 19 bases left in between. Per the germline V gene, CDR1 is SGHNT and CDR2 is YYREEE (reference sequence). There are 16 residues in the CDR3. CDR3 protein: CASSPTGRRVSDTQYF. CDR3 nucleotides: TGTGCCAGCAGCCCGACGGGGAGGAGGGTATCAGATACGCAGTATTTT.

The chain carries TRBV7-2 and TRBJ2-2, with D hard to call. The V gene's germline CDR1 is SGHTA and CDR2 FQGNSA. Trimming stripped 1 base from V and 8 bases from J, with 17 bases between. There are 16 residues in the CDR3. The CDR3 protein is CASSLGGGLEAGELFF. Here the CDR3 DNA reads TGTGCCAGCAGCTTAGGGGGTGGGCTCGAGGCAGGGGAGCTGTTTTTT.

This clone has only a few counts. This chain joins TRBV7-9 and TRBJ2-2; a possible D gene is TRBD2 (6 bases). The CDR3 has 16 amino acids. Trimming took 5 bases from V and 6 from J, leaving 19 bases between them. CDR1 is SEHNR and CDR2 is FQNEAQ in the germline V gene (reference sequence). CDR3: CASSGGLTSSPGELFF. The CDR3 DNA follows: TGTGCCAGCAGCGGGGGACTCACAAGTTCCCCCGGGGAGCTGTTTTTT.

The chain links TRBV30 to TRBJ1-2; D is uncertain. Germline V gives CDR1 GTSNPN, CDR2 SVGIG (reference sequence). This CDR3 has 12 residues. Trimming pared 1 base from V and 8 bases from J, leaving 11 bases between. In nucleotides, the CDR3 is TGTGCCTGGAGTGGGACGCTAGCCGGCTACACCTTC. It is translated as CAWSGTLAGYTF.

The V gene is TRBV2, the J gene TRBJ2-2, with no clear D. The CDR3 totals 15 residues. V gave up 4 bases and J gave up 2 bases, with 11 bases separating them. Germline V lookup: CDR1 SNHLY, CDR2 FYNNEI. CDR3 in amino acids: CASSGVGSNTGELFF. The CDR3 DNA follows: TGTGCCAGCAGTGGGGTAGGGTCAAACACCGGGGAGCTGTTTTTT.

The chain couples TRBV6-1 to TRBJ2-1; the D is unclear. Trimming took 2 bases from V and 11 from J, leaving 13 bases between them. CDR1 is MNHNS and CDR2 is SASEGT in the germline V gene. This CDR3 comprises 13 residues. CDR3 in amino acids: CASSELLVYQQFF. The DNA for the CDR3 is TGTGCCAGCAGTGAACTCCTCGTGTATCAGCAGTTCTTC.